Listed here are 32 T cell receptor beta chains from one sample, sequenced in a study of T-cell memory formation after mild COVID-19. One entry per CDR3 protein results from TCRdb running MiXCR on the 5' RACE reads. This table holds around 310,000 distinct CDR3 sequences, about 15% found once. Source material: PBMCs or a T cell subset sorted from them (not recorded which). The source is a man aged 18 to 29 who had mild COVID-19 (a few samples of this study predate the infection). Cell type and time point are not known.

V usage is TRBV5-6 and J usage is TRBJ1-1; weak D call: TRBD1 (6 bases). The V gene lost 4 bases and the J gene lost 1 base, with 17 bases spanning the gap. The CDR3 totals 16 residues. Germline V gives CDR1 SGHDT, CDR2 YYEEEE. CDR3 sequence (DNA): TGTGCCAGCAGCCCCGGGGGCCGGGGGGGGAACACTGAAGCTTTCTTT. Its protein product is CASSPGGRGGNTEAFF.

This clonotype was picked up a small number of times. The chain joins TRBV20-1 to TRBJ2-4; D not certain. Germline V lookup: CDR1 DFQATT, CDR2 SNEGSKA (reference sequence). The CDR3 loop spans 17 amino acids. Trimming shortened V by 0 bases and J by 1 base, and 16 bases separated the two germline ends. CDR3 DNA sequence: TGCAGTGCTAGAGATTGGACGGCCTTGGGGGCCAAAAACATTCAGTACTTC. Amino acids: CSARDWTALGAKNIQYF.

The chain recombines TRBV3-1 with TRBJ1-3; D call uncertain. Trimming shortened V by 3 bases and J by 0 bases, and 18 bases separated the two germline ends. CDR1 is LGHDT and CDR2 is YNNKEL in the germline V gene (reference sequence). CDR3 length: 18 residues. For the CDR3, the DNA is TGTGCCAGCAGCCACAGAAAAAAGGCACTGATCTCTGGAAACACCATATATTTT. This encodes CASSHRKKALISGNTIYF.

This chain joins TRBV9 and TRBJ2-7; TRBD1 agrees at 10 bases. The J segment lost 7 bases and the V segment lost 3 bases, leaving 13 bases of the junction unmatched. The CDR3 sequence is 16 residues long. The germline gives CDR1 SGDLS, CDR2 YYNGEE. This chain's CDR3 is CASSEGPGQGTGEQYF. The DNA of the CDR3 is TGTGCCAGCAGCGAGGGGCCGGGACAGGGGACCGGAGAGCAGTACTTC.

In this sample, this clonotype turned up a few times. The rearrangement uses TRBV3-2 and TRBJ2-3; TRBD1, the D gene given by the table, was not confirmed from the DNA. TRBV3-2 is noted as a pseudogene. The CDR3 loop spans 18 amino acids. The CDR3 spells CASSQDRTGTGPLDTQYF. The CDR3 DNA follows: TGTGCCAGCAGCCAAGATAGAACTGGGACAGGGCCACTAGATACGCAGTATTTT.

The rearrangement links TRBV6-6 to TRBJ2-1; D call uncertain. Germline lookup yields CDR1 MNHNY and CDR2 SVGAGI (reference sequence). With 11 bases removed from V and 6 bases from J, the gap between germline ends came to 2 bases. The CDR3 spans 8 residues. This CDR3 reads CAVNEQFF. In DNA form, the CDR3 reads TGTGCCGTCAATGAGCAGTTCTTC.

This clonotype was picked up a small number of times. At one end, the junction sequence differs from germline, possibly due to a read error. CDR3 nucleotide sequence: TGCAGTGCTAAAACAGACAGTCCCGTTATCTTC. Translation: CSAKTDSPVIF. This chain connects TRBV20-1 to TRBJ2-7; D perhaps matches TRBD1 (5 bases). CDR1 is DFQATT, CDR2 SNEGSKA, per germline (reference sequence). This CDR3 spans 11 amino acids.

The chain uses TRBV7-2 and TRBJ2-6, with D perhaps matching TRBD2 (6 bases). The length of the CDR3 is 14 residues. Germline V gene data show CDR1 as SGHTA and CDR2 as FQGNSA. Trimming left V 4 bases short and J 5 bases short, with 9 bases between. The CDR3 protein is CASSSRGRANVLTF. The CDR3 nucleotides read TGTGCCAGCAGCTCCCGGGGGAGGGCCAACGTCCTGACTTTC.

V and J are TRBV6-2 or TRBV6-3 and TRBJ2-3; the D is unclear. CDR3 length equals 16 residues. CDR1 MNHEY and CDR2 SVGEGT come from the germline V gene. Trimming removed 6 bases at V and 6 bases at J, with 22 bases between. For the CDR3, the DNA is TGTGCCAGCAGCCCGAACACAATAGGCCGGTGGGATACGCAGTATTTT. The encoded protein is CASSPNTIGRWDTQYF.

This clonotype showed up just a few times. The gene calls are TRBV20-1 and TRBJ1-1; D gene ambiguous. The germline V and J ends were trimmed by 2 bases and 11 bases, with 15 bases remaining between them. This CDR3 is 12 amino acids long. The germline V gene encodes CDR1 DFQATT and CDR2 SNEGSKA (reference sequence). CDR3 nucleotides: TGCAGTGCTAGATCGGCAGGCAACTCGGCTTTCTTT. This gives the protein CSARSAGNSAFF.

This clonotype has just a few counts. V and J are TRBV5-1 and TRBJ1-2, with D perhaps TRBD1 (6 bases). Germline lookup yields CDR1 SGHRS and CDR2 YFSETQ. Trimming left V 4 bases short and J 6 bases short, with 19 bases between. CDR3 length: 15 residues. In DNA form, the CDR3 reads TGCGCCAGCAGCCCCACATTTCGGGGGCAGGATGGCTACACCTTC. Its translation: CASSPTFRGQDGYTF.

This clonotype was detected only a few times. The chain couples TRBV3-1 to TRBJ1-1, with 8 bases matching TRBD1. The germline V gene encodes CDR1 LGHDT and CDR2 YNNKEL (reference sequence). After removal of 0 bases from V and 0 bases from J, the junction contained 6 bases not matched to a gene. The CDR3 length is 17 residues. The CDR3 is CASSQEGNRGMNTEAFF. CDR3 nucleotides: TGTGCCAGCAGCCAAGAGGGTAACAGGGGGATGAACACTGAAGCTTTCTTT.

This clonotype was seen a few times. The genes are TRBV6-2 or TRBV6-3 and TRBJ2-7; D could derive from TRBD1 or TRBD2 (5 bases each). The V end was cut by 0 bases, the J end by 3 bases, with 18 bases between. CDR1 and CDR2 (germline): MNHEY, SVGEGT. This CDR3 region has 17 residues. The CDR3 loop is CASSYSIDRGSNYEQYF. The CDR3 DNA reads TGTGCCAGCAGTTACTCGATTGACCGGGGCAGCAACTACGAGCAGTACTTC.

A few counts support this clonotype. V is TRBV4-1 and J is TRBJ2-2, with TRBD2 matching over 7 bases. Germline assignment: CDR1 MGHRA and CDR2 YSYEKL. V lost 4 bases to trimming and J lost 3 bases; unmatched junction nucleotides: 11. This CDR3 is 17 amino acids long. In nucleotides, the CDR3 is TGCGCCAGCAGCCCTCACCCAGGGAGGGAGGACACCGGGGAGCTGTTTTTT. Encoded protein: CASSPHPGREDTGELFF.

The V gene is TRBV20-1, the J gene TRBJ1-2; 9 positions match TRBD1. The CDR3 is 13 amino acids. Germline-derived CDR1 and CDR2 are DFQATT and SNEGSKA (reference sequence). The ends lost 5 bases at V and 4 bases at J; junction bases unmatched: 5. The CDR3 sequence is CSAPSTGGYGYTF. CDR3 DNA sequence: TGCAGTGCTCCATCGACAGGGGGCTATGGCTACACCTTC.

This chain links TRBV6-2 or TRBV6-3 with TRBJ1-2; D is possibly TRBD1 (5 bases). CDR1 MNHEY and CDR2 SVGEGT come from the germline V gene. The length of the CDR3 is 13 residues. V shed 7 bases and J shed 6 bases, with 15 bases lying between them. The CDR3 spells CASNRRRGNGYTF. CDR3 DNA: TGTGCCAGCAATCGCCGTCGGGGGAATGGCTACACCTTC.

Only a few counts were recorded for this clonotype. The V gene is TRBV12-3 or TRBV12-4, the J gene TRBJ1-1; 9 nucleotides align to TRBD1. J gave up 5 bases and V 4 bases, and 32 bases lay outside the gene matches. CDR3 length: 23 amino acids. DNA for the CDR3: TGTGCCAGCAGTTCGCGAAAAACCGGGACAGGGCTTTTTTTTGACTTTCTGGGGACTGAAGCTTTCTTT. Translated, it gives CASSSRKTGTGLFFDFLGTEAFF.

The chain couples TRBV7-9 to TRBJ2-3; a weak D match, TRBD1 (6 bases). Deletions cut 6 bases from V and 11 bases from J, with 18 bases between. Germline V gene sequence: CDR1 SEHNR, CDR2 FQNEAQ (reference sequence). The CDR3 contains 13 residues. CDR3 residues: CASRQGNRMGQYF. CDR3 coding DNA: TGTGCCAGCAGACAGGGAAACCGGATGGGGCAGTATTTT.

V and J are TRBV7-6 and TRBJ1-5; 7 nucleotides align to TRBD1. The CDR3 runs to 13 residues. With V trimmed by 4 bases and J by 5 bases, 2 bases remained unmatched. Germline V gene lookup returns CDR1 SGHVS and CDR2 FNYEAQ. CDR3 DNA: TGTGCCAGCAGCTCCGACAGGGATCAGCCCCAGCATTTT. As protein: CASSSDRDQPQHF. The full variable domain, in which reference TRBV7-6 and TRBJ1-5 provide the parts outside the CDR3, is GAGVSQSPRYKVTKRGQDVALRCDPISGHVSLYWYRQALGQGPEFLTYFNYEAQQDKSGLPNDRFSAERPEGSISTLTIQRTEQRDSAMYRCASSSDRDQPQHFGDGTRLSIL.

The V gene is TRBV4-2, the J gene TRBJ1-6; no clear D gene. CDR1 and CDR2 from the germline V gene are LGHNA and YNFKEQ. The ends were cut back, 4 bases at V and 2 bases at J, with 12 bases in the middle. The CDR3 consists of 16 residues. CDR3 loop: CASSPGRSPYNSPLHF. The CDR3 nucleotides are TGTGCCAGCAGCCCGGGCAGGAGCCCCTATAATTCACCCCTCCACTTT.

This chain connects TRBV6-2 or TRBV6-3 to TRBJ2-3, with 7 bases aligning to TRBD2. J gave up 0 bases and V 0 bases, and 12 bases lay outside the gene matches. CDR1 and CDR2 from the germline V gene are MNHEY and SVGEGT. The length of the CDR3 is 19 residues. In DNA form, the CDR3 reads TGTGCCAGCAGTTACTCGATTACCCTAGCGGAATCTAGCACAGATACGCAGTATTTT. It specifies CASSYSITLAESSTDTQYF.

The table lists this clonotype with many counts. The J gene is TRBJ2-5, the V gene TRBV6-5; TRBD2 agrees at 10 bases. From germline, CDR1 is MNHEY and CDR2 SVGAGI. Losses at the gene ends were 7 bases for V and 5 bases for J; bases not matched to a gene: 13. This CDR3 has 16 amino acids. CDR3 loop: CASTPLAGARSETQYF. The CDR3, as DNA: TGTGCCAGCACTCCTCTAGCGGGGGCGCGGTCGGAGACCCAGTACTTC.

This chain connects TRBV3-1 to TRBJ1-2; D remains unclear. CDR3 length equals 14 residues. Deletions cut 0 bases from V and 1 base from J, with 6 bases between. Germline CDR1 LGHDT, CDR2 YNNKEL (reference sequence). The CDR3 sequence is CASSQDRVNYGYTF. The CDR3 coding sequence is TGTGCCAGCAGCCAAGACCGGGTTAACTATGGCTACACCTTC.

For the CDR3, the DNA is TGTGCCAGCAGTTATGGGGGGGCCCTTGAGCAGTTCTTC. Its protein product is CASSYGGALEQFF. This sequence joins TRBV6-5 and TRBJ2-1; D may be TRBD2 (7 bases). The ends were cut back, 3 bases at V and 9 bases at J, with 12 bases in the middle. The CDR3 sequence is 13 residues long. Germline V gene lookup returns CDR1 MNHEY and CDR2 SVGAGI.

The rearrangement joins TRBV7-2 to TRBJ2-7, with 9 bases that match TRBD2. J lost 6 bases, V lost 7 bases, and 7 bases had no gene match. The CDR3 sequence is 13 residues long. The germline V gene has CDR1 SGHTA and CDR2 FQGNSA. CDR3 in amino acids: CASTGLATGEQYF. As DNA, the CDR3 is TGTGCCAGCACCGGACTAGCGACAGGCGAGCAGTACTTC.

This rearrangement joins TRBV2 to TRBJ2-3, with a possible D match to TRBD1 (5 bases). Trimming removed 8 bases from V and 3 bases from J, with 9 bases in between. CDR1 is SNHLY and CDR2 is FYNNEI in the germline V gene. This CDR3 region has 12 residues. The CDR3 region is CASGANTDTQYF. In DNA form, the CDR3 reads TGTGCCAGCGGGGCTAATACAGATACGCAGTATTTT.

This clonotype has only one observation. V and J are TRBV3-1 and TRBJ1-5; D is perhaps TRBD1 (6 bases). Trimming pared 1 base from V and 5 bases from J, leaving 12 bases between. CDR3 length equals 15 residues. CDR1 LGHDT and CDR2 YNNKEL come from the germline V gene (reference sequence). Written as DNA, the CDR3 is TGTGCCAGCAGCCAAGGAACAGGGAGAGATCAGCCCCAGCATTTT. As protein: CASSQGTGRDQPQHF.

Concerning this clonotype: One end of the junction fails to match germline, which may point to a read error. In nucleotides, the CDR3 is TGTGCTAGCAGACCGCCGGGGGCTCACTATGGCTACACCTTC. This gives the protein CASRPPGAHYGYTF. The chain recombines TRBV7-7 with TRBJ1-2; TRBD1 is a possible D gene (6 bases). The CDR3 loop spans 14 amino acids. Germline CDR1 and CDR2: SSHAT and FNYEAQ (reference sequence).

The rearrangement links TRBV12-3 or TRBV12-4 to TRBJ2-1, with 15 nucleotides matching TRBD2. The J segment lost 12 bases and the V segment lost 5 bases, leaving 5 bases of the junction unmatched. CDR3 length: 14 amino acids. The chain's CDR3 is CASSPGTSGGSQFF. The DNA for the CDR3 is TGTGCCAGCAGTCCCGGGACTAGCGGGGGGTCGCAGTTCTTC.

The V call is TRBV2, the J call TRBJ2-7; 11 bases are a match to TRBD1. Germline CDR1 and CDR2: SNHLY and FYNNEI. The trim removed 4 bases at V and 3 bases at J, leaving 5 bases unmatched. This CDR3 has 15 residues. The CDR3 region is CASSVRTGGGYEQYF. The CDR3 region has the DNA TGTGCCAGCAGTGTACGGACAGGGGGCGGCTACGAGCAGTACTTC.

The chain couples TRBV6-2 or TRBV6-3 to TRBJ2-3; D unclear. CDR3 size: 12 residues. From germline, CDR1 is MNHEY and CDR2 SVGEGT. V gave up 3 bases and J gave up 4 bases, with 5 bases separating them. The CDR3 reads CASSYTADTQYF. The CDR3 nucleotides read TGTGCCAGCAGTTATACAGCAGATACGCAGTATTTT.

This clonotype was counted a few times. This rearrangement joins TRBV18 to TRBJ2-7; D is uncertain. The CDR3 is 14 residues long. Trimming shortened V by 3 bases and J by 5 bases, and 14 bases separated the two germline ends. Germline values: CDR1 KGHSH, CDR2 LQKENI. The CDR3 DNA reads as TGTGCCAGCTCACCGGCAGGAGCTGCGGACGAGCAGTACTTC. This encodes CASSPAGAADEQYF.